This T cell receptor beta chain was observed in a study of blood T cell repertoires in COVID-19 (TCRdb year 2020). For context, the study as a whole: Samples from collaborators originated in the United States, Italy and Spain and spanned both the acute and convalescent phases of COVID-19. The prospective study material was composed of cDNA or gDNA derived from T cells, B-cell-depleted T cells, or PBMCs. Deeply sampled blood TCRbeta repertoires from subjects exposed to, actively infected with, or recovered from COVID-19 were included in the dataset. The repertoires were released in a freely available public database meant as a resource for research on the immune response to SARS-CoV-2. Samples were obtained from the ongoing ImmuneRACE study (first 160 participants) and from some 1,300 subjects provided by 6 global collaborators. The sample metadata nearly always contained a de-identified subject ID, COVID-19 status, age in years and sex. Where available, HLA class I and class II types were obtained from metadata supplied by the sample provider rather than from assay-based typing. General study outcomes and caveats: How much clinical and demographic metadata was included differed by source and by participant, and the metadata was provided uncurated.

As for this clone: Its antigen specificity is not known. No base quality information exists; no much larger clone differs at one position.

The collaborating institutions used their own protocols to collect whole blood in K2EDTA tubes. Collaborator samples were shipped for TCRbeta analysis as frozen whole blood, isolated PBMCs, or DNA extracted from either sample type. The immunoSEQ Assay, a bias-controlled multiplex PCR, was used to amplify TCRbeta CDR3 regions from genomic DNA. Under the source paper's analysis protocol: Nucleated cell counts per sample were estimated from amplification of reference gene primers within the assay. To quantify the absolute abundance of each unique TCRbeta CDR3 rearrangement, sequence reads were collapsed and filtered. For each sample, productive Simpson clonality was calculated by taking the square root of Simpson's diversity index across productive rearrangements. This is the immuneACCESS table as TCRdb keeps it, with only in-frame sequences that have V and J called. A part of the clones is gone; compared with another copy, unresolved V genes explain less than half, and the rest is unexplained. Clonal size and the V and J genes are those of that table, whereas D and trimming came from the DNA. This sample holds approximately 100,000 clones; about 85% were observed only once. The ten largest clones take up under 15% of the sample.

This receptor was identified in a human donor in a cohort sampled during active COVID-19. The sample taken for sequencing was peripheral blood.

The sequenced DNA is TGTGCCAGCAGCCCACAGGTGACGACTGAAGCTTTCTTT. Its product reads: CASSPQVTTEAFF. The chain is made from TRBV7-9 and TRBJ1-1, with TRBD1 tentatively as D gene (5 bases match). Trimming removed 5 bases from V and 5 bases from J, leaving 12 bases between the germline ends. CDR1 and CDR2, looked up from the germline V gene (reference sequence), are SEHNR and FQNEAQ. Its CDR3 holds 13 amino acids, cysteine through phenylalanine. The retained sequence is limited to the CDR3, 39 bases, with the frame set at the first base.